The T cell receptor (beta chain) described here comes from a study of graft-versus-host responses after intestinal transplantation. Study details: Isolated intestinal, liver-intestinal, or multivisceral transplants were what recipients had. Among the recipients, all got anti-thymocyte globulin induction and then tacrolimus and steroids for two to four years.

Findings and limits, study-wide: HvG clone declines early post-transplant were associated with peak circulating GvH levels.

The CDR3 runs 15 residues. V was trimmed by 10 bases and J by 8 bases, leaving 26 bases between them. The germline gives CDR1 SGHNT, CDR2 YENEEA. This clone appeared a single time. No antigen is known for it. Method: immunoSEQ multiplex PCR; TCRdb's copy keeps in-frame clones and lacks some. The table includes fewer than 150,000 clones, around 90% detected once. The sequence was obtained from a human donor who received an intestinal transplant. Source: unstimulated CD4+ T cells sorted from spleen or lymph node cells, taken before intestinal transplant. The gene calls are TRBV11-3 and TRBJ1-2; perhaps TRBD1 as D (6 bases). The CDR3 sequence is CATTDQITTGQGYTF. CDR3 bases: TGTGCCACCACCGACCAAATCACTACGGGACAAGGCTACACCTTC.